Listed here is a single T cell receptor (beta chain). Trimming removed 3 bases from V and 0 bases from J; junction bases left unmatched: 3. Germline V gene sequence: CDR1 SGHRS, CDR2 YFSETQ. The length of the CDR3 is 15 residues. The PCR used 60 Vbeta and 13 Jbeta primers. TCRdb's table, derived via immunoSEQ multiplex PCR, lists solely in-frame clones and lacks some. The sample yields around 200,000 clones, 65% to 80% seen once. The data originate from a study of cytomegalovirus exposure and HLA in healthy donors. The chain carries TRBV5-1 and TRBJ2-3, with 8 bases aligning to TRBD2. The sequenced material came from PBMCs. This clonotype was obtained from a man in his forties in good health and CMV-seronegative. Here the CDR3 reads CASSSLAGSTDTQYF. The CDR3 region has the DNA TGCGCCAGCAGCTCGTTAGCGGGAAGCACAGATACGCAGTATTTT.